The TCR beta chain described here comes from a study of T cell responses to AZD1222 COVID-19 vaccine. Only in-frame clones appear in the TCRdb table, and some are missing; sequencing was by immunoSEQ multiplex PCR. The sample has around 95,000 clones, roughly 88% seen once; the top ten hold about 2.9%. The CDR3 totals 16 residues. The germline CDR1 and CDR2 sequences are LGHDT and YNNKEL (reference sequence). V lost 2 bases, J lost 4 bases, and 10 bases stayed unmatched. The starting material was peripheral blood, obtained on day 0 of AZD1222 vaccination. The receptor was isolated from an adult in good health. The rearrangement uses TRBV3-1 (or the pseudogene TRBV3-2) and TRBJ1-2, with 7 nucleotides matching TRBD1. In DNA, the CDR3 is TGTGCCAGCAGCCAAATCTCCGGGACAGAATTCTATGGCTACACCTTC. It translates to CASSQISGTEFYGYTF.